The rows below give T cell receptor beta chains drawn from one sample of a study of T cells after posttransplantation cyclophosphamide. Using immunoSEQ multiplex PCR, the repertoire was profiled, and TCRdb retains in-frame clones only, with some absent. The data contain about 19,000 clones, under 80% of them singletons. The specimen was PBMCs, collected after an allogeneic stem cell transplant with post-transplant cyclophosphamide. These TCRs come from a male patient between 25 and 40 years old who received an allogeneic stem cell transplant from a related donor, was CMV-positive, and had acute GVHD only. Some T cells may be the graft donor's. Both conserved end residues are part of each CDR3. A D gene is named only where the DNA matches it firmly. A row's size may be missing; if present it is once, few, many or a size class.

v_call	clone_size	j_call	d_call	cdr3_nt	cdr3_aa
TRBV10-2	-	TRBJ1-5	TRBD1	TGCGCCAGCAGAGAAGGACAGGGGGCGAGTCAGCCCCAGCATTTT	CASREGQGASQPQHF
TRBV2	-	TRBJ2-5	-	TGTGCCAGCGGGGGAAGGGGGTGGAGGGAGACCCAGTACTTC	CASGGRGWRETQYF
TRBV4-3	-	TRBJ1-2	TRBD1	TGCGCCAGCAGCCAAGCCCCGCCGACAGGGGGCGGCGGTGGCTACACCTTC	CASSQAPPTGGGGGYTF
TRBV5-4	-	TRBJ2-5	TRBD2	TGTGCCAGCAGCCGTAGCGGGGGGCAACAAGAGACCCAGTACTTC	CASSRSGGQQETQYF
TRBV10-2	once	TRBJ2-7	TRBD1	TGCGCCAGCAGTGGTTTTGGGACAGGGGTTGGTCCTAGCTCCTACGAGCAGTACTTC	CASSGFGTGVGPSSYEQYF
TRBV29-1	-	TRBJ2-7	TRBD1	TGCAGCGCAGGACAGGGGGCGGGCGAGCAGTACTTC	CSAGQGAGEQYF
TRBV28	once	TRBJ2-7	-	TGTGCCAGCAGTTCCCCCGTTGCCGCCCGCGACGAGCAGTACTTC	CASSSPVAARDEQYF
TRBV11-2	-	TRBJ1-2	-	TGTGCCAGCCGATTGGTAACAGAGTCTAACTATGGCTACACCTTC	CASRLVTESNYGYTF
TRBV6-4	-	TRBJ2-1	-	TGTGCCACCTCCCGGGAACTTACCGATGAGCAGTTCTTC	CATSRELTDEQFF
TRBV7-9	once	TRBJ2-7	TRBD2	TGTGCCAGCAGCTTGTCTAGCGGGGGGGCCGGGACCTACGAGCAGTACTTC	CASSLSSGGAGTYEQYF
TRBV4-1	-	TRBJ1-2	TRBD1	TGCGCCAGCAGCCAAGATAGGACAGGGCAATATGGCTACACCTTC	CASSQDRTGQYGYTF
TRBV6-1	once	TRBJ1-2	TRBD1	TGTGCCAGCAGAAGCAGGGGGACGAGCTATGGCTACACCTTC	CASRSRGTSYGYTF
TRBV2	many	TRBJ1-2	TRBD1	TGTGCCAGCAGTGAATGGACAGGTCGGAACTATGGCTACACCTTC	CASSEWTGRNYGYTF
TRBV5-1	-	TRBJ1-1	TRBD1	TGCGCCAGCAGCTTGCAGGGGGCGGCGAACACTGAAGCTTTCTTT	CASSLQGAANTEAFF
TRBV10-3	-	TRBJ1-3	-	TGTGCCATCAGGCCCAGGGGCCACTCTGGAAACACCATATATTTT	CAIRPRGHSGNTIYF
TRBV19	-	TRBJ2-2	-	TGTGCCAGTAGTATGGCAGGGTACACCGGGGAGCTGTTTTTT	CASSMAGYTGELFF